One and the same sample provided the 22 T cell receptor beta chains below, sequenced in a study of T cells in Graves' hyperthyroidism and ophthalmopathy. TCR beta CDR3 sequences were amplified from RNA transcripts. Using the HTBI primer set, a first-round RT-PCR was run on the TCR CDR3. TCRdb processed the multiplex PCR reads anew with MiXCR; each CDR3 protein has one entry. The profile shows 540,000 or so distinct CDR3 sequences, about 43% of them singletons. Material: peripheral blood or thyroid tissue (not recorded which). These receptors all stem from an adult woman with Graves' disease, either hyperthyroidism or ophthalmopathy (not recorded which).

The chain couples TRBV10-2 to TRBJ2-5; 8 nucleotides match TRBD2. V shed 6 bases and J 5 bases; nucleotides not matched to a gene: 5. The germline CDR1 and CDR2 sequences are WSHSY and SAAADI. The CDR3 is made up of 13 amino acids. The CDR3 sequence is CASRAGGRETQYF. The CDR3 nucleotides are TGCGCCAGCAGGGCGGGGGGCAGGGAGACCCAGTACTTC.

The CDR3, as DNA: TGTGCCAGCAGCCCGTGGCAGGGGCCCTACGAGCAGTACTTC. Protein sequence: CASSPWQGPYEQYF. This chain uses TRBV9 with TRBJ2-7, with D perhaps matching TRBD1 (6 bases). The CDR3 runs to 14 residues. CDR1 is SGDLS, CDR2 YYNGEE, per germline. Trimming removed 4 bases at V and 2 bases at J, with 13 bases between.

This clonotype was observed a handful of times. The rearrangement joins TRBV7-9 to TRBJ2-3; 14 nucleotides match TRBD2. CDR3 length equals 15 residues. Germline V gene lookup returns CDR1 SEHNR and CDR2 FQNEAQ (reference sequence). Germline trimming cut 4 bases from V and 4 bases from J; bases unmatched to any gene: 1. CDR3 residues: CASSSGLAGADTQYF. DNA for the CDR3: TGTGCCAGCAGCTCGGGACTAGCGGGAGCAGATACGCAGTATTTT.

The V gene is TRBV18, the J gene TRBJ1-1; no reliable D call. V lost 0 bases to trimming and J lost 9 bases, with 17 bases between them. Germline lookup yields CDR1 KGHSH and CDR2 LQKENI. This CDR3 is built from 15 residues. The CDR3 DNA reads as TGTGCCAGCTCACCACCTCAGCTAAATGGAGGACAAGCTTTCTTT. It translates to CASSPPQLNGGQAFF.

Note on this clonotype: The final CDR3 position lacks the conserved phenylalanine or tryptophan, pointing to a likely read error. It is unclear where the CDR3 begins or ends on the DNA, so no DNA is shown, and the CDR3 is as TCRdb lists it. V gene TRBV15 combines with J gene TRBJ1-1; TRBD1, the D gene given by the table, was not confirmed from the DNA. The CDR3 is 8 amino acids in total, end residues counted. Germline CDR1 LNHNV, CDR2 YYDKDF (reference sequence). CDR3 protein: CATSSDDR.

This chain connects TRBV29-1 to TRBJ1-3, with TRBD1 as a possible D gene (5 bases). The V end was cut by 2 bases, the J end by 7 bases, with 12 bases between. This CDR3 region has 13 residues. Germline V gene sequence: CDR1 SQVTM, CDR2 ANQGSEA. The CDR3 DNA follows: TGCAGCGTTGAATCCCCAGGGCGGAACACCATATATTTT. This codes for CSVESPGRNTIYF.

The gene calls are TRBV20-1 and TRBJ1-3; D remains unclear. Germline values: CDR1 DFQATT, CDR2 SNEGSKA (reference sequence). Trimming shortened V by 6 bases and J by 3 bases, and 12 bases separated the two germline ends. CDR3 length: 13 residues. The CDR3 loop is CSAGTAFGNTIYF. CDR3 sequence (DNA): TGCAGTGCCGGAACGGCCTTTGGAAACACCATATATTTT.

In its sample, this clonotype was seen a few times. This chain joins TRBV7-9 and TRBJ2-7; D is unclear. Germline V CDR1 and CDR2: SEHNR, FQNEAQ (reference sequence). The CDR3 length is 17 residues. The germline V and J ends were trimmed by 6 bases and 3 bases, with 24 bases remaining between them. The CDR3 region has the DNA TGTGCCAGCAGTTTAAGGTCGATAAGCAGAGAGAGCTACGAGCAGTACTTC. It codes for CASSLRSISRESYEQYF.

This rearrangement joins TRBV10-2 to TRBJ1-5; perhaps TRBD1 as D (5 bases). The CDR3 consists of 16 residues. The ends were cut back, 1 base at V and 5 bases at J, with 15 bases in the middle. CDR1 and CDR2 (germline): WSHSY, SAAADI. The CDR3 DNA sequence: TGCGCCAGCAGTGAGTTCGGGGCAGGGCTGGATCAGCCCCAGCATTTT. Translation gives CASSEFGAGLDQPQHF.

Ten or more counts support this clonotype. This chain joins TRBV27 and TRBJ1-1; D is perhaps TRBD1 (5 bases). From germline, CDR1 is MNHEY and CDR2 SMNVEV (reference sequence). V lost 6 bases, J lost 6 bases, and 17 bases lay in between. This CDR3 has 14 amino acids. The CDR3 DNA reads TGTGCCAGCAGCAAAATGGGGCTCGAGGCTGAAGCTTTCTTT. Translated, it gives CASSKMGLEAEAFF.

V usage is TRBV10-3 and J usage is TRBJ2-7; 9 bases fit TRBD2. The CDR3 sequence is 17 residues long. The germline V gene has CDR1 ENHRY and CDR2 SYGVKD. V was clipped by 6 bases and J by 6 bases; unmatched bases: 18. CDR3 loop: CAIRTSSGVRLDTEQYF. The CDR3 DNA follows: TGTGCCATCAGAACCTCTAGCGGGGTCAGATTGGACACCGAGCAGTACTTC.

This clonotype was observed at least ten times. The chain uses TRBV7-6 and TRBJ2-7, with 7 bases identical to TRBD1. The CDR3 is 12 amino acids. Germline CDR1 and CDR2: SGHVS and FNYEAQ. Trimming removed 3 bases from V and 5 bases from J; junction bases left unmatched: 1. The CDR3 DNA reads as TGTGCCAGCAGCTTGACAGGGCACGAGCAGTACTTC. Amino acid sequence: CASSLTGHEQYF. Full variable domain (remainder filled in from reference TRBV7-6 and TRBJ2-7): GAGVSQSPRYKVTKRGQDVALRCDPISGHVSLYWYRQALGQGPEFLTYFNYEAQQDKSGLPNDRFSAERPEGSISTLTIQRTEQRDSAMYRCASSLTGHEQYFGPGTRLTVT.

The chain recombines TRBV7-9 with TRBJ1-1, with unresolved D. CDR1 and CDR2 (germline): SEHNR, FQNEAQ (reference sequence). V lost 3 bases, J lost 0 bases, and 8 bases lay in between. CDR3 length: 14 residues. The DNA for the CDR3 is TGTGCCAGCAGCTTCATCCGCATGAACACTGAAGCTTTCTTT. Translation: CASSFIRMNTEAFF.

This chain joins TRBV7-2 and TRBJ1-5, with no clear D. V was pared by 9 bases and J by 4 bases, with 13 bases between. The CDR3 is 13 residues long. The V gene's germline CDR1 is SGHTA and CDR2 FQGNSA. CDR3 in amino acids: CASSTQTNQPQHF. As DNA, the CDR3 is TGTGCCAGTAGTACTCAGACGAATCAGCCCCAGCATTTT.

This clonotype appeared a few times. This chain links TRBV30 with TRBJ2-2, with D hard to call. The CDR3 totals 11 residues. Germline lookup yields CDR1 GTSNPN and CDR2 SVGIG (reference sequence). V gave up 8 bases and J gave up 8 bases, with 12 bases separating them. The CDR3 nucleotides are TGTGCCGGTAAACAGTCAGGGGAGCTGTTTTTT. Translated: CAGKQSGELFF.

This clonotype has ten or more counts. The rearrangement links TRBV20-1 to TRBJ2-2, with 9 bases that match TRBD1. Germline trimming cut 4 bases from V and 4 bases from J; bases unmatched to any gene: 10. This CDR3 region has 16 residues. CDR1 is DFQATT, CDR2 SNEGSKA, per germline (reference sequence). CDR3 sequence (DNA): TGCAGTGCTACCCTGCCGAGGACAGGGGTCACCGGGGAGCTGTTTTTT. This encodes CSATLPRTGVTGELFF.

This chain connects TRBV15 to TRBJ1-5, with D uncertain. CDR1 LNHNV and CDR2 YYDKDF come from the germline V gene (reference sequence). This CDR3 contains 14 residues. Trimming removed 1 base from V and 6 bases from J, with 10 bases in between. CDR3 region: CATSRGGSGQPQHF. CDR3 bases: TGTGCCACCAGCAGAGGTGGATCCGGTCAGCCCCAGCATTTT.

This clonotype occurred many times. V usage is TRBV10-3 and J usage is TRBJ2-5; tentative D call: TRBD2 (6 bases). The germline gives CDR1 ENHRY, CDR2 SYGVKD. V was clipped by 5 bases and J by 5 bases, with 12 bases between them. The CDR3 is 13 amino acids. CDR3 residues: CAISRGSGETQYF. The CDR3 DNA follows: TGTGCCATCAGTCGGGGGTCCGGGGAGACCCAGTACTTC.

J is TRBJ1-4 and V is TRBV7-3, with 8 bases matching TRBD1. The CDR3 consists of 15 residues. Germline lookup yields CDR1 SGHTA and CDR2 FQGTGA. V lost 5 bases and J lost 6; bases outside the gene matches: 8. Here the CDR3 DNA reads TGTGCCAGCAGCAAAAGGACAGGGACGGATGAAAAACTGTTTTTT. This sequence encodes CASSKRTGTDEKLFF.

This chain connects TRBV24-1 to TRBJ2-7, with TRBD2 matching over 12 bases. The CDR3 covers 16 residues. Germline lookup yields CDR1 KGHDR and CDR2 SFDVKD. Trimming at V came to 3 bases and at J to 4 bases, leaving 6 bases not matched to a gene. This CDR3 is CATSDTTSGSGYEQYF. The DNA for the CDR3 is TGTGCCACCAGTGATACGACTAGCGGGAGTGGTTACGAGCAGTACTTC.

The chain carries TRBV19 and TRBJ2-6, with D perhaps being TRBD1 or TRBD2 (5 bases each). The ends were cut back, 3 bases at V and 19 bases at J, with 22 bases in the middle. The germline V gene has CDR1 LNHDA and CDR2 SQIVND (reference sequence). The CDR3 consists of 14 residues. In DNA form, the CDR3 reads TGTGCCAGTAGTATGGACCCCACGGGACGCGACCTAACTTTC. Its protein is CASSMDPTGRDLTF.

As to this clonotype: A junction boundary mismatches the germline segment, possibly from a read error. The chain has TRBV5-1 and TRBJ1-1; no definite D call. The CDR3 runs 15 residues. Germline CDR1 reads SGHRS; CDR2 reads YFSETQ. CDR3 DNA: TGCGCCAACAGCTTGGTCCCCGCTTTGCGGGCGCGGCCTTTCTTT. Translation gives CANSLVPALRARPFF.